Below are 24 T cell receptor beta chains sequenced from a single sample in a study of early stage breast cancer tumors. Only in-frame clones appear in the TCRdb table, and some are missing; sequencing was by immunoSEQ multiplex PCR. This sample has 25,000 to 35,000 clones; around 50% occur once, and the top ten carry around 9.1%. Sequenced material: breast tumor tissue. These receptor sequences come from a person aged 45 to 60 with breast cancer.

The V call is TRBV7-3, the J call TRBJ2-1; 8 nucleotides agree with TRBD2. The germline V gene encodes CDR1 SGHTA and CDR2 FQGTGA. J gave up 7 bases and V 5 bases, and 7 bases lay outside the gene matches. CDR3 length: 14 amino acids. The CDR3 coding sequence is TGTGCCAGCAGCCTCAGCGGGAGAGGGAATGAGCAGTTCTTC. Encoded protein: CASSLSGRGNEQFF.

The genes are TRBV5-1 and TRBJ2-1; 7 bases are a match to TRBD1. CDR3 size: 16 residues. The junction had 3 bases not matched to a gene; V was cut back by 0 bases and J by 0 bases. The V gene's germline CDR1 is SGHRS and CDR2 YFSETQ. Written as DNA, the CDR3 is TGCGCCAGCAGCTTGGAACAGGGGAACTCCTACAATGAGCAGTTCTTC. Protein: CASSLEQGNSYNEQFF. The full variable domain, rest sourced from reference TRBV5-1 and TRBJ2-1, is KAGVTQTPRYLIKTRGQQVTLSCSPISGHRSVSWYQQTPGQGLQFLFEYFSETQRNKGNFPGRFSGRQFSNSRSEMNVSTLELGDSALYLCASSLEQGNSYNEQFFGPGTRLTVL.

The CDR3: CASSLSGGGTGELFF. The CDR3 nucleotides are TGCGCCAGCAGCCTATCAGGGGGCGGGACCGGGGAGCTGTTTTTT. J is TRBJ2-2 and V is TRBV5-1; TRBD1 aligns across 8 bases. J was trimmed by 5 bases and V by 4 bases; bases with no gene match: 7. CDR3 length: 15 residues. Germline lookup yields CDR1 SGHRS and CDR2 YFSETQ.

This clone was recorded once. The chain links TRBV7-2 to TRBJ1-2, with 7 nucleotides matching TRBD1. The CDR3 totals 14 residues. V dropped 5 bases and J dropped 7; count of bases not matched to a gene: 10. Germline V gene lookup returns CDR1 SGHTA and CDR2 FQGNSA. The CDR3 is CASSPQGGGVGYTF. CDR3 in DNA: TGTGCCAGCAGCCCCCAGGGGGGAGGGGTTGGCTACACCTTC.

The rearrangement joins TRBV7-3 to TRBJ2-5; D is unclear. The germline V and J ends were trimmed by 3 bases and 0 bases, with 5 bases remaining between them. The germline gives CDR1 SGHTA, CDR2 FQGTGA. The CDR3 is 13 amino acids. The CDR3 here is CASSLSYQETQYF. In DNA, the CDR3 is TGTGCCAGCAGCTTGTCGTACCAAGAGACCCAGTACTTC.

This rearrangement joins TRBV14 to TRBJ2-3; the D call may be TRBD1 or TRBD2 (5 bases each). The CDR3 is 18 residues long. Germline assignment: CDR1 SGHDN and CDR2 FVKESK. The germline V and J ends were trimmed by 0 bases and 4 bases, with 20 bases remaining between them. CDR3 sequence (DNA): TGTGCCAGCAGCCAAGAACCCCTCCGGGACCCTCGGGCAGATACGCAGTATTTT. This sequence encodes CASSQEPLRDPRADTQYF.

In DNA, the CDR3 is TGTGCCAGTAGTATAGGCGGGAGGACAGATACGCAGTATTTT. Its protein product is CASSIGGRTDTQYF. The chain carries TRBV19 and TRBJ2-3, with 8 nucleotides matching TRBD2. The CDR3 sequence is 14 residues long. The junction had 0 bases not matched to a gene; V was cut back by 1 base and J by 3 bases. Germline CDR1 is LNHDA and CDR2 is SQIVND (reference sequence).

The CDR3 nucleotides read TGTGCCAGTACCCCCATTGGGCAGCAGAACACTGAAGCTTTCTTT. Protein product: CASTPIGQQNTEAFF. The V call is TRBV19, the J call TRBJ1-1; D is unclear. Per germline, CDR1 LNHDA and CDR2 SQIVND (reference sequence). The CDR3 sequence is 15 residues long. Trimming stripped 7 bases from V and 1 base from J, with 16 bases between.

In the case of this clone: The identical CDR3 is also encoded by other nucleotide sequences in the sample. This rearrangement joins TRBV18 to TRBJ1-5; D call uncertain. Trimming stripped 0 bases from V and 0 bases from J, with 3 bases between. This CDR3 is 14 amino acids long. The V gene's germline CDR1 is KGHSH and CDR2 LQKENI. The CDR3 coding sequence is TGTGCCAGCTCACCACCAGATAGCAATCAGCCCCAGCATTTT. This translates into CASSPPDSNQPQHF. Together with reference TRBV18 and TRBJ1-5, the CDR3 gives the full variable domain: NAGVMQNPRHLVRRRGQEARLRCSPMKGHSHVYWYRQLPEEGLKFMVYLQKENIIDESGMPKERFSAEFPKEGPSILRIQQVVRGDSAAYFCASSPPDSNQPQHFGDGTRLSIL.

The rearrangement uses TRBV14 and TRBJ2-1; TRBD2 aligns across 11 bases. The germline V gene has CDR1 SGHDN and CDR2 FVKESK. The V and J ends lost 0 bases and 10 bases, in that order; junction bases with no gene match: 8. The CDR3 consists of 16 residues. The CDR3 nucleotides read TGTGCCAGCAGCCAAGATCTGACTAGCGGGGTCTCGGAGCAGTTCTTC. This codes for CASSQDLTSGVSEQFF.

This clone was seen only once. The chain is built from TRBV7-9 and TRBJ2-1; D may be TRBD2 (5 bases). Germline values: CDR1 SEHNR, CDR2 FQNEAQ (reference sequence). The V gene lost 2 bases and the J gene lost 7 bases, with 24 bases spanning the gap. The CDR3 is 18 residues long. CDR3 residues: CASSLRVSATSRGNEQFF. The CDR3 nucleotides read TGTGCCAGCAGCTTACGAGTTAGCGCCACTTCCCGGGGTAATGAGCAGTTCTTC.

A few counts support this clone. The genes are TRBV7-9 and TRBJ2-5, with D possibly being TRBD1 (6 bases). Germline assignment: CDR1 SEHNR and CDR2 FQNEAQ (reference sequence). V gave up 3 bases and J gave up 5 bases, with 13 bases separating them. The CDR3 sequence is 14 residues long. Here the CDR3 reads CASSFTGYGETQYF. In DNA form, the CDR3 reads TGTGCCAGCAGCTTCACAGGGTACGGGGAGACCCAGTACTTC.

This sequence joins TRBV9 and TRBJ1-1; the D is unclear. Deletions cut 0 bases from V and 2 bases from J, with 8 bases between. The CDR3 is made up of 14 amino acids. Germline lookup yields CDR1 SGDLS and CDR2 YYNGEE. The CDR3 is CASSVDPVNTEAFF. Here the CDR3 DNA reads TGTGCCAGCAGCGTAGATCCAGTTAACACTGAAGCTTTCTTT.

This clone was counted between two and nine times. The rearrangement links TRBV6-1 to TRBJ1-2, with TRBD1 matching over 7 bases. Trimming cost V 7 bases and J 8 bases; bases outside gene matches: 13. CDR1 is MNHNS, CDR2 SASEGT, per germline. The CDR3 extends over 14 amino acids. CDR3 in amino acids: CASTSGTVVSGYTF. CDR3 bases: TGTGCCAGCACCAGCGGGACAGTGGTTAGCGGCTACACCTTC.

V and J are TRBV7-6 and TRBJ1-4; 9 nucleotides agree with TRBD1. The CDR3 contains 14 residues. Trimming removed 5 bases from V and 7 bases from J; junction bases left unmatched: 5. Germline V gene data show CDR1 as SGHVS and CDR2 as FNYEAQ. CDR3 sequence (DNA): TGTGCCAGCAGCCAGGGACAGGGAGGTGAAAAACTGTTTTTT. As protein: CASSQGQGGEKLFF.

This chain joins TRBV5-1 and TRBJ1-4; no reliable D call. There are 14 residues in the CDR3. V was trimmed by 0 bases and J by 1 base, leaving 4 bases between them. The germline V gene has CDR1 SGHRS and CDR2 YFSETQ. The CDR3 protein is CASSLGGTNEKLFF. As DNA, the CDR3 is TGCGCCAGCAGCTTGGGGGGAACTAATGAAAAACTGTTTTTT.

This clone was counted a few times. The gene calls are TRBV6-5 and TRBJ2-1; 9 bases are a match to TRBD2. Germline V gene lookup returns CDR1 MNHEY and CDR2 SVGAGI. V shed 0 bases and J 6 bases; nucleotides not matched to a gene: 3. The CDR3 totals 15 residues. CDR3 residues: CASSYSGTSSNEQFF. CDR3 nucleotides: TGTGCCAGCAGTTACTCAGGGACTAGCAGCAATGAGCAGTTCTTC.

A remark on this clone: The sample holds other DNA sequences that translate to the same CDR3. The genes are TRBV5-1 and TRBJ1-1; D call uncertain. CDR1 and CDR2 from the germline V gene are SGHRS and YFSETQ. Trimming stripped 0 bases from V and 1 base from J, with 1 base between. This CDR3 spans 12 amino acids. CDR3 nucleotides: TGCGCCAGCAGCTTGGCGAACACTGAAGCTTTCTTT. Translating gives CASSLANTEAFF.

A few counts support this clone. The V call is TRBV2, the J call TRBJ1-5; TRBD1 might be the D (6 bases). The CDR3 covers 15 residues. V gave up 2 bases and J gave up 4 bases, with 12 bases separating them. Germline assignment: CDR1 SNHLY and CDR2 FYNNEI. The CDR3 DNA reads as TGTGCCAGCAGTGAAACAGGGAAGCCTAATCAGCCCCAGCATTTT. Its translation is CASSETGKPNQPQHF.

This clone is deemed medium-sized (0.01 to 0.1%). V and J are TRBV4-2 and TRBJ2-5, with D perhaps matching TRBD2 (5 bases). Germline CDR1 is LGHNA and CDR2 is YNFKEQ. CDR3 length: 16 amino acids. Trimming took off 0 bases at V and 2 bases at J, with 13 bases between the two ends. As DNA, the CDR3 is TGTGCCAGCAGCCAAGACTTGGGGAGCGATCAAGAGACCCAGTACTTC. It encodes CASSQDLGSDQETQYF.

The genes are TRBV11-2 and TRBJ2-1, with 7 bases that match TRBD1. The V segment lost 4 bases and the J segment 7 bases; nucleotides outside the gene matches: 7. This CDR3 has 14 residues. From germline, CDR1 is SGHAT and CDR2 FQNNGV. CDR3 in DNA: TGTGCCAGCAGCTGGACAGGTTCGCTTAATGAGCAGTTCTTC. It specifies CASSWTGSLNEQFF.

V gene TRBV7-9 combines with J gene TRBJ1-2; D perhaps matches TRBD1 (5 bases). Germline-derived CDR1 and CDR2 are SEHNR and FQNEAQ (reference sequence). The CDR3 length is 14 residues. Trimming left V 1 base short and J 4 bases short, with 10 bases between. The CDR3 nucleotides are TGTGCCAGCAGCTTAGATCAGGGTAGCTATGGCTACACCTTC. Protein product: CASSLDQGSYGYTF.

CDR3 amino acids: CASSQFFRDRLSQPQHF. The CDR3 DNA reads as TGCGCCAGCAGCCAATTCTTCCGGGACAGGTTGAGTCAGCCCCAGCATTTT. The gene calls are TRBV4-1 and TRBJ1-5; 8 bases align to TRBD1. The CDR3 covers 17 residues. Germline lookup yields CDR1 MGHRA and CDR2 YSYEKL. Trimming took 2 bases from V and 6 from J; bases not matched to a gene: 12.

This clone was detected ten times or more. The chain joins TRBV19 to TRBJ1-1; 7 bases are shared with TRBD1. CDR1 LNHDA and CDR2 SQIVND come from the germline V gene (reference sequence). The CDR3 is made up of 15 amino acids. Losses at the gene ends were 4 bases for V and 0 bases for J; bases not matched to a gene: 5. The CDR3 is CASSTRQGLNTEAFF. In nucleotides, the CDR3 is TGTGCCAGTAGTACCCGACAGGGATTGAACACTGAAGCTTTCTTT.